The 6 T cell receptor beta chains given below trace back to one sample, sequenced in a study of T cell responses to AZD1222 COVID-19 vaccine. Method: immunoSEQ multiplex PCR; TCRdb's copy keeps in-frame clones and lacks some. Of about 110,000 clones in the sample, more than 70% were seen once. The specimen was peripheral blood, collected on day 0 of AZD1222 vaccination. The receptors were gathered from an adult in good health.

The chain employs TRBV5-4 and TRBJ1-3; no clear D. CDR3 size: 14 residues. Per germline, CDR1 SGHNT and CDR2 YYREEE (reference sequence). The V end was cut by 8 bases, the J end by 0 bases, with 12 bases between. DNA for the CDR3: TGTGCCAGTTCGACGGGCCGCTCTGGAAACACCATATATTTT. Amino acid sequence: CASSTGRSGNTIYF.

The V call is TRBV7-2, the J call TRBJ2-6; TRBD2 is a possible D gene (5 bases). The CDR3 is 15 amino acids. Germline CDR1 is SGHTA and CDR2 is FQGNSA. Trimming removed 3 bases at V and 11 bases at J, with 17 bases between. The CDR3 protein is CASSLAGIGVDVLTF. The CDR3 coding sequence is TGTGCCAGCAGCTTGGCAGGCATCGGGGTTGACGTCCTGACTTTC.

The chain recombines TRBV10-3 with TRBJ1-2; TRBD1 might be the D (6 bases). Looked up from germline, CDR1 is ENHRY and CDR2 is SYGVKD. V shed 8 bases and J shed 7 bases, with 23 bases lying between them. This CDR3 spans 15 amino acids. CDR3 DNA: TGTGCCATCCACGAGTGGGGGGGGGCGAGTGGTGGCTACACCTTC. Residues: CAIHEWGGASGGYTF.

V is TRBV18 and J is TRBJ2-2, with a possible D match to TRBD2 (5 bases). Looked up from germline, CDR1 is KGHSH and CDR2 is LQKENI. V was shortened by 2 bases and J by 2 bases, with 9 bases between the two germline ends. This CDR3 has 15 residues. The CDR3 spells CASSPNGGNTGELFF. In nucleotides, the CDR3 is TGTGCCAGCTCACCAAATGGAGGCAACACCGGGGAGCTGTTTTTT.

V is TRBV19 and J is TRBJ2-5; TRBD1 matches at 8 bases. CDR3 length equals 15 residues. Germline values: CDR1 LNHDA, CDR2 SQIVND (reference sequence). Trimming cost V 1 base and J 1 base; bases outside gene matches: 2. CDR3 protein: CASSIGQGLQETQYF. The CDR3 DNA follows: TGTGCCAGTAGTATAGGACAGGGGCTCCAAGAGACCCAGTACTTC. Full variable domain (remainder filled in from reference TRBV19 and TRBJ2-5): DGGITQSPKYLFRKEGQNVTLSCEQNLNHDAMYWYRQDPGQGLRLIYYSQIVNDFQKGDIAEGYSVSREKKESFPLTVTSAQKNPTAFYLCASSIGQGLQETQYFGPGTRLLVL.

The rearrangement links TRBV4-3 to TRBJ2-5; perhaps D is TRBD1 or TRBD2 (5 bases each). The CDR3 extends over 14 amino acids. Germline-derived CDR1 and CDR2 are LGHNA and YSLEER. The V end lost 0 bases, the J end lost 7 bases, and 12 bases lay between the germline ends. The CDR3 DNA is TGCGCCAGCAGCCAAGATGGGACCACCGGGACCCAGTACTTC. As protein: CASSQDGTTGTQYF.